This TCR beta chain came from a study of T-cell memory formation after mild COVID-19. This clonotype was seen only once. The antigen is not known. Study outcomes and limitations: Clones shrinking from day 15 to 85 showed even CD4/CD8 mixes; later expanders tilted CD4+.

Using constant-segment primers, 5'RACE produced TCR alpha and TCR beta cDNA libraries carrying sample barcodes and UMIs. One entry per CDR3 protein results from TCRdb running MiXCR on the 5' RACE reads. The sample carries around 200,000 distinct CDR3 sequences, 16% recorded once. The TCR comes from an adult woman who had mild COVID-19 (a few samples of this study predate the infection). Cell type and time point are not known. Sequencing was done on a sample of PBMCs or a T cell subset sorted from them (not recorded which).

The CDR3 reads CATEELGGSYEQYF. CDR3 sequence (DNA): TGTGCCACCGAAGAACTAGGGGGCTCCTACGAGCAGTACTTC. The chain has TRBV24-1 and TRBJ2-7; D may be TRBD1 (6 bases). With 9 bases removed from V and 0 bases from J, the gap between germline ends came to 14 bases. The V gene's germline CDR1 is KGHDR and CDR2 SFDVKD. This CDR3 spans 14 amino acids.